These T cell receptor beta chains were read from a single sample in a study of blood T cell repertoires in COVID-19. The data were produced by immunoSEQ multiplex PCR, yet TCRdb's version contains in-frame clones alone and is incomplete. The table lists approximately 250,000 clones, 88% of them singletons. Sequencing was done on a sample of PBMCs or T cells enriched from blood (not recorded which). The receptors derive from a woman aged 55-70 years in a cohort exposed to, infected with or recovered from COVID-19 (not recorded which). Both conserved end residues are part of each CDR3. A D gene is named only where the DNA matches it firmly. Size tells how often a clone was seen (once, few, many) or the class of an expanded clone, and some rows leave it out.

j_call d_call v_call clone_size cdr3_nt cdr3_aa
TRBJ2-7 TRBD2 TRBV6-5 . TGTGCCAGCAGGGGCGGGAGCGGGCGGAACTACGAGCAGTACTTC CASRGGSGRNYEQYF
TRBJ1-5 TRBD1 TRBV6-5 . TGTGCCAGCAGGGGACAGGGGTGGAATCAGCCCCAGCATTTT CASRGQGWNQPQHF
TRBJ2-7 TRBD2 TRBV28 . TGTGCCAGCAGTTCTAGCGGGAGGCTCGGGGAGCAGTACTTC CASSSSGRLGEQYF
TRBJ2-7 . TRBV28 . TGTGCCAGCAGTTTACGGGTTTACGAGCAGTACTTC CASSLRVYEQYF
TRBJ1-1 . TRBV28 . TGTGCCAGCAGGCGAGAGACTGAAGCTTTCTTT CASRRETEAFF
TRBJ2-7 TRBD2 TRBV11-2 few TGTGCCAGCAGCATTACTAGCGGGACCTTCTACGAGCAGTACTTC CASSITSGTFYEQYF
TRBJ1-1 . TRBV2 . TGTGCCAGCACCCGGCGGGGGGGGGAAACTGAAGCTTTCTTT CASTRRGGETEAFF
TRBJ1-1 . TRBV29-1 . TGCAGCGTGGAAGGGGGGGGAAACACTGAAGCTTTCTTT CSVEGGGNTEAFF
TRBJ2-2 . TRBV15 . TGTGCCACCAGCAGAGATCAGGGGAAAGGGGAGCTGTTTTTT CATSRDQGKGELFF
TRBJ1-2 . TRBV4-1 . TGCGCCAGCAGCCGAGGGGCGGGATATGGCTACACCTTC CASSRGAGYGYTF
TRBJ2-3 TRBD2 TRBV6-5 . TGTGCCAGCAGTTACCGCGGGAGGGAGGATACGCAGTATTTT CASSYRGREDTQYF
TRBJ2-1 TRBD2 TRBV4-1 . TGCGCCAGCAGCCGGGTGCGGGAGTCCTACAATGAGCAGTTCTTC CASSRVRESYNEQFF
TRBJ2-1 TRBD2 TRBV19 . TGTGCCAGTAGTATAGGGACTAGCGGGAGGAACAATGAGCAGTTCTTC CASSIGTSGRNNEQFF
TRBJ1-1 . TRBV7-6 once TGTGCCAGCAGCCTCTTGGGGCCCGAACTGGGCACTGAAGCTTTCTTT CASSLLGPELGTEAFF
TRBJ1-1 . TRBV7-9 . TGTGCCAGCACCCAGTCGTTGAACACTGAAGCTTTCTTT CASTQSLNTEAFF
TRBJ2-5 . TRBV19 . TGTGCCAGTAAACTCAGGGATCGGGAGACCCAGTACTTC CASKLRDRETQYF
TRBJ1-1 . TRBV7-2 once TGTGCCAGCAGCTTGAGCGTGGCAGAGAGGTCGGCTTTCTTT CASSLSVAERSAFF
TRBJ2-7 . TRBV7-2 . TGTGCCAGCAGCCCCGATCTAGCGACCTCCTACGAGCAGTACTTC CASSPDLATSYEQYF
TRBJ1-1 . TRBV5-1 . TGCGCCAGCAAGGGGCCTCCGAAGAACACTGAAGCTTTCTTT CASKGPPKNTEAFF
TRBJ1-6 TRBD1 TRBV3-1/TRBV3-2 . TGTGCCAGCAGCCGAGGGGGACAGCAAAATAATTCACCCCTCCACTTT CASSRGGQQNNSPLHF
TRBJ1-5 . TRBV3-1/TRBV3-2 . TGTGCCAGCAGCCAAGGGCAGTTCAATCAGCCCCAGCATTTT CASSQGQFNQPQHF
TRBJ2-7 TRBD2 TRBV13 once TGTGCCAGCAGCCTCCGGGCGGGAGGCACCTACGAGCAGTACTTC CASSLRAGGTYEQYF
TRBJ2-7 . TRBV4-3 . TGCGCCAGCAGCGGCGACGGGGGTCAGTTATCCGAGCAGTACTTC CASSGDGGQLSEQYF
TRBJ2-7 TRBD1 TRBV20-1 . TGCAGTGCGAGTGGGGACAGGGTTTACGAGCAGTACTTC CSASGDRVYEQYF
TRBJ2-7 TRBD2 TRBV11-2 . TGTGCCAGCAGCTACCTGGCGGGAGGTTCCTACGAGCAGTACTTC CASSYLAGGSYEQYF
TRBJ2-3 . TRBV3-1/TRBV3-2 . TGTGCCAGCAGCGGCCCGGATACGCAGTATTTT CASSGPDTQYF
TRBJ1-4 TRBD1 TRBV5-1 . TGCGCCAGCAGTAGAGGGGGCGGCGGGGATGAAAAACTGTTTTTT CASSRGGGGDEKLFF
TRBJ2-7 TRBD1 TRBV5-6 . TGTGCCAGCAGCTTCCGACAGGGATTTGGGTACTTC CASSFRQGFGYF
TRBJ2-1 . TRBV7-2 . TGTGCCAGCAGCCCATTGCTCGGGAATGAGCAGTTCTTC CASSPLLGNEQFF
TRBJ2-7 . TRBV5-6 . TGTGCCAGCAGCTTCGGCGGTCTGACTAATTACGAGCAGTACTTC CASSFGGLTNYEQYF
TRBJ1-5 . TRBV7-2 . TGTGCCAGCAGCCCCCCAAATCAGCCCCAGCATTTT CASSPPNQPQHF
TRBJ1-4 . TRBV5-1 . TGCGCCAGCACCCCCTCGACAGGATATGAAAAACTGTTTTTT CASTPSTGYEKLFF
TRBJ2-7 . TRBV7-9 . TGTGCCAGCAGCTTAGACGGCCTCGGGGACAACGAGCAGTACTTC CASSLDGLGDNEQYF
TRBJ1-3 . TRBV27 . TGTGCCAGCAGTGTACAGAGCTCTGGAAACACCATATATTTT CASSVQSSGNTIYF
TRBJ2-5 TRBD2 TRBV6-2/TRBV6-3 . TGTGCCAGCAGTTCCGTCTGGATAGCGGGAGGGCAAGAGACCCAGTACTTC CASSSVWIAGGQETQYF
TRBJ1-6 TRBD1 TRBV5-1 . TGCGCCAGCAGCTTGGATGGACAGGGGATGAATTCACCCCTCCACTTT CASSLDGQGMNSPLHF
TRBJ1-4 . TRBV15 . TGTGCCACCAGCAGAGATGGAGGCACAACTAATGAAAAACTGTTTTTT CATSRDGGTTNEKLFF
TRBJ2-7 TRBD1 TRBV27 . TGTGCCAGCAGTTTATTTTACAGGGGGCTTTACGAGCAGTACTTC CASSLFYRGLYEQYF
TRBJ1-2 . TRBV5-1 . TGCGCCAGCAGCTTGGGTCCAGTTATCAACTATGGCTACACCTTC CASSLGPVINYGYTF
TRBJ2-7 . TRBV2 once TGTGCCAGCAGTGACCGAGTTTCCTACGAGCAGTACTTC CASSDRVSYEQYF
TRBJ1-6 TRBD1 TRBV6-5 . TGTGCCAGCAGTTTGACGACAGGGATTGGAAATTCACCCCTCCACTTT CASSLTTGIGNSPLHF
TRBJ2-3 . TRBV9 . TGTGCCAGCAGCGTTGCTGGCGGGATGCCAGATACGCAGTATTTT CASSVAGGMPDTQYF
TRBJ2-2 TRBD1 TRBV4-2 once TGTGCCAGCAGCCAAGGACAGGGGAACACCGGGGAGCTGTTTTTT CASSQGQGNTGELFF
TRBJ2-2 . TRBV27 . TGTGCCAGCAGTTTACGCGGGACCGGGGAGCTGTTTTTT CASSLRGTGELFF
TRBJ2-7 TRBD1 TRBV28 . TGTGCCAGCAGGCTCAGGGGGCCCCCCTACGAGCAGTACTTC CASRLRGPPYEQYF
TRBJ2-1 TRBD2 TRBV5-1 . TGCGCCAGCAGCGCGCGGGAACGGACTAGCCTCGATGAGCAGTTCTTC CASSARERTSLDEQFF
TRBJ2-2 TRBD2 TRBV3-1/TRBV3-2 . TGTGCCAGCAGACGGACTAGCACCGGGGAGCTGTTTTTT CASRRTSTGELFF
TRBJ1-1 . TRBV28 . TGTGCCAGCAGTTCCTGGACAGAAGCTTTCTTT CASSSWTEAFF
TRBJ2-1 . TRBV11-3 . TGTGCCAGCAGTGGAGGACGAATCAGCTCCTACAATGAGCAGTTCTTC CASSGGRISSYNEQFF
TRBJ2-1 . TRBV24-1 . TGTGCCACCAGTGACCCGTACAATGAGCAGTTCTTC CATSDPYNEQFF